The rows below give T cell receptor beta chains drawn from one sample of a study of shared clonotypes between healthy human individuals. Profiling relied on immunoSEQ multiplex PCR, and the TCRdb table lists in-frame clones only, not all of them. Of more than 2,000,000 clones in the sample, about 92% were seen once. The sequenced sample was naive CD4+ T cells from PBMCs. Receptors originate from a man between 18 and 29 years old in good health. Some clones in this sample may be carry-over from other donors' samples. CDR3s include the opening cysteine and the closing phenylalanine or tryptophan. The order of the fields is clone size, D gene, V gene, J gene, CDR3 protein. The D gene is left open where the match is weak. Size tells how often a clone was seen (once, few, many) or the class of an expanded clone, and some rows leave it out.

NA	TRBD2	TRBV27	TRBJ2-1	CASSLLASGTNEQFF
NA	NA	TRBV5-1	TRBJ2-3	CASSARVVDTQYF
NA	NA	TRBV11-2	TRBJ2-1	CASSFDLPYNEQFF
NA	NA	TRBV9	TRBJ2-6	CASSVQGAGANVLTF
NA	TRBD2	TRBV5-6	TRBJ2-5	CASSLVAGRAFGETQYF
NA	NA	TRBV30	TRBJ2-6	CAWSVRASGANVLTF
NA	NA	TRBV5-4	TRBJ1-2	CASSGITGNSYGYTF
NA	NA	TRBV14	TRBJ2-3	CASSLLGHTDTQYF
NA	NA	TRBV5-1	TRBJ2-3	CASSSTGWVTDTQYF
NA	NA	TRBV19	TRBJ1-3	CASRPSLISGNTIYF
NA	NA	TRBV28	TRBJ2-1	CATGAEQFF
NA	NA	TRBV28	TRBJ2-6	CASSLSRGGGGANVLTF
NA	NA	TRBV5-6	TRBJ2-7	CASTPWGRAGYEQYF
NA	NA	TRBV7-6	TRBJ2-7	CASSYDRHSEQYF
few	TRBD1	TRBV9	TRBJ1-4	CASSVGTGWDEKLFF
NA	NA	TRBV5-4	TRBJ1-4	CASSFRPTNEKLFF
NA	TRBD2	TRBV28	TRBJ2-1	CASCLSGRDRTDEQFF
NA	TRBD1	TRBV4-2	TRBJ1-4	CASSLAPGQGFEKLFF
NA	TRBD1	TRBV12-5	TRBJ2-5	CASGATGDQETQYF
NA	NA	TRBV10-3	TRBJ2-5	CAISSDPSLTQYF
NA	NA	TRBV28	TRBJ2-1	CASVLAGRRGEQFF
NA	NA	TRBV6-6	TRBJ1-1	CASSYSVGTEAFF
NA	NA	TRBV18	TRBJ2-7	CASSPAYEQYF
NA	TRBD2	TRBV6-6	TRBJ2-1	CASTILAGVVEQFF
NA	TRBD1	TRBV28	TRBJ1-1	CATGTGGLFHTEAFF
NA	TRBD1	TRBV6-5	TRBJ1-2	CASSPDRGYGYTF
NA	NA	TRBV27	TRBJ1-5	CASSLFQGSNQPQHF
NA	NA	TRBV5-1	TRBJ2-3	CASSLVTGGVTDTQYF
NA	NA	TRBV28	TRBJ1-3	CATHSGNTIYF
NA	TRBD1	TRBV27	TRBJ2-5	CASSAYRDRKQETQYF
NA	NA	TRBV7-9	TRBJ2-7	CASSLAGARFFEQYF
NA	TRBD1	TRBV5-4	TRBJ1-1	CASSLPDRTGGAEAFF
NA	TRBD1	TRBV7-2	TRBJ1-2	CASSLRTGSYGYTF
NA	NA	TRBV5-1	TRBJ2-6	CASTWDSGANVLTF
NA	TRBD1	TRBV6-5	TRBJ1-2	CASKQGSEYGYTF
NA	NA	TRBV4-2	TRBJ2-2	CASSPQMRGQGTGELFF
NA	TRBD1	TRBV25-1	TRBJ2-1	CASSELGQGNEQFF
NA	TRBD1	TRBV15	TRBJ2-7	CATSRHGTADFSYEQYF
NA	NA	TRBV28	TRBJ2-7	CASSLTKTGHITYEQYF
NA	TRBD1	TRBV27	TRBJ1-3	CASSFRQGPGNTIYF
NA	NA	TRBV7-9	TRBJ1-2	CASSSTHYGYTF
NA	TRBD2	TRBV27	TRBJ2-7	CASRLTSGRFGEQYF
NA	NA	TRBV27	TRBJ2-5	CASRKLLGTAVQTQYF
once	NA	TRBV6-1	TRBJ2-2	CASTGRETTGELFF